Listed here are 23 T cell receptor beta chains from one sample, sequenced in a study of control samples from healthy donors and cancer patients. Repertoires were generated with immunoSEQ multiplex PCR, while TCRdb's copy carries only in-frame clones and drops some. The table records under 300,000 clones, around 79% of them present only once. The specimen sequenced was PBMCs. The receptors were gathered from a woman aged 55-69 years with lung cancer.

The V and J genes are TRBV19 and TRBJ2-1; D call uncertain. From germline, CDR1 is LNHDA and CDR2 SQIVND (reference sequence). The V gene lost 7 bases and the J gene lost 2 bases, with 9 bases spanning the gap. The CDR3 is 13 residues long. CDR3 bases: TGTGCCAGTAATAAGGGCCCCTACAATGAGCAGTTCTTC. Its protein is CASNKGPYNEQFF.

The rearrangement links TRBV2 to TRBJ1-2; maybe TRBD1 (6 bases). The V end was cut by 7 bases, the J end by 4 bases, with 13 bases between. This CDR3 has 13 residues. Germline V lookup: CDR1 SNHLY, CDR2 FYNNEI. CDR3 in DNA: TGTGCCAGCACCCAGGGGATATTCTATGGCTACACCTTC. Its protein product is CASTQGIFYGYTF.

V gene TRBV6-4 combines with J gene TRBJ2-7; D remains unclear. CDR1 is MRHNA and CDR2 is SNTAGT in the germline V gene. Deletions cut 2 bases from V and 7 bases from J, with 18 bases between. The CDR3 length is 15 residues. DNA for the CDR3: TGTGCCAGCAGTGACGGGTCCGCTGGAAGTTGGGAGCAGTACTTC. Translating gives CASSDGSAGSWEQYF.

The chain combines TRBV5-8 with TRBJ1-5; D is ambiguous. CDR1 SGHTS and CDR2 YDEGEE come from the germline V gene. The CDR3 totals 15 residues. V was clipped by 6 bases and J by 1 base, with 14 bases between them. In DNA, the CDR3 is TGTGCCAGCACACCTAGTCTCTGGAGCAATCAGCCCCAGCATTTT. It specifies CASTPSLWSNQPQHF. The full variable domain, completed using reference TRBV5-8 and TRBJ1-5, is EAGVTQSPTHLIKTRGQQATLRCSPISGHTSVYWYQQALGLGLQFLLWYDEGEERNRGNFPPRFSGRQFPNYSSELNVNALELEDSALYLCASTPSLWSNQPQHFGDGTRLSIL.

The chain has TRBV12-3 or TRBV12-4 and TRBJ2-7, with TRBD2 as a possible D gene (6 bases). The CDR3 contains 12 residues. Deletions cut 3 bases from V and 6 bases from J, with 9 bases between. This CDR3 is CASSLLGGEQYF. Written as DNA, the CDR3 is TGTGCCAGCAGTTTGTTGGGGGGCGAGCAGTACTTC.

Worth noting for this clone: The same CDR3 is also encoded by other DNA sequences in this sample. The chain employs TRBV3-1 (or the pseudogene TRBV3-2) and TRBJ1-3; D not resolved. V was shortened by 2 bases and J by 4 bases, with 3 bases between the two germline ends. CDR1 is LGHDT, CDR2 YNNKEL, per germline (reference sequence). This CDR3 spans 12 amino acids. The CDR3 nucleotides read TGTGCCAGCAGCCAACCGGGAAACACCATATATTTT. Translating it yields CASSQPGNTIYF.

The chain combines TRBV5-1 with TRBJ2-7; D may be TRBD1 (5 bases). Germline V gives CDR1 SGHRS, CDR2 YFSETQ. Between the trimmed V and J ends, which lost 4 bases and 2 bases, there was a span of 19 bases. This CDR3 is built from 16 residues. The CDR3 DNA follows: TGCGCCAGCAGCCTGGAATCAGGGTTCCCAGCCTACGAGCAGTACTTC. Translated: CASSLESGFPAYEQYF. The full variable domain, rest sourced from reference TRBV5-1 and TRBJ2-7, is KAGVTQTPRYLIKTRGQQVTLSCSPISGHRSVSWYQQTPGQGLQFLFEYFSETQRNKGNFPGRFSGRQFSNSRSEMNVSTLELGDSALYLCASSLESGFPAYEQYFGPGTRLTVT.

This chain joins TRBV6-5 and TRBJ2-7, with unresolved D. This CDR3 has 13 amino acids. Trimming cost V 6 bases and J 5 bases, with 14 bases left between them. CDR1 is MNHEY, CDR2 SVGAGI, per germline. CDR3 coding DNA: TGTGCCAGCAGGGCCGGGTCAAGGGACGAGCAGTACTTC. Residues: CASRAGSRDEQYF.

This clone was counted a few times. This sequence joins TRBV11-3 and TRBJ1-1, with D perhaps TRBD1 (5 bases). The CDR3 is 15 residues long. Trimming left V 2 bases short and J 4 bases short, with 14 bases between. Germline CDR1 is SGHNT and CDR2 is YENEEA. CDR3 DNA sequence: TGTGCCAGCAGCTTAAATCCCCAGGGAACCACTGAAGCTTTCTTT. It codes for CASSLNPQGTTEAFF.

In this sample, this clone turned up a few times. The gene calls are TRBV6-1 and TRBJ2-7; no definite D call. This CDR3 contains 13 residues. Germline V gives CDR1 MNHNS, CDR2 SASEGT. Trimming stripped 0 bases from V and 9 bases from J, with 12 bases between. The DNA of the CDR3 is TGTGCCAGCAGTGAAGCTTGGCCAGGAAGGCAGTACTTC. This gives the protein CASSEAWPGRQYF.

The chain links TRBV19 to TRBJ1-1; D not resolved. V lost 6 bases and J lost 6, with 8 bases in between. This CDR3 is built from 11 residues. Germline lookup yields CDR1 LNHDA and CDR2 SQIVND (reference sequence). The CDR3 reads CASRRPSEAFF. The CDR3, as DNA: TGTGCCAGTAGACGGCCTTCTGAAGCTTTCTTT.

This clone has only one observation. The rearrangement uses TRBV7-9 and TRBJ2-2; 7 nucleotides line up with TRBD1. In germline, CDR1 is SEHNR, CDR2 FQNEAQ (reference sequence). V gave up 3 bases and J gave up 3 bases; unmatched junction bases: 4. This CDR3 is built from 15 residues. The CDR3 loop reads CASSFRQGHTGELFF. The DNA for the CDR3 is TGTGCCAGCAGCTTCCGACAGGGTCACACCGGGGAGCTGTTTTTT.

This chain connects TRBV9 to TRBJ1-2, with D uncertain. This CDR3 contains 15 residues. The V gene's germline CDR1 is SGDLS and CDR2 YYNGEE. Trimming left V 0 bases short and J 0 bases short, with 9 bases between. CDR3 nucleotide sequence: TGTGCCAGCAGCGTAGGGCCGGGAGCTAACTATGGCTACACCTTC. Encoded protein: CASSVGPGANYGYTF. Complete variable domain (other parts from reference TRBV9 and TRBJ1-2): DSGVTQTPKHLITATGQRVTLRCSPRSGDLSVYWYQQSLDQGLQFLIQYYNGEERAKGNILERFSAQQFPDLHSELNLSSLELGDSALYFCASSVGPGANYGYTFGSGTRLTVV.

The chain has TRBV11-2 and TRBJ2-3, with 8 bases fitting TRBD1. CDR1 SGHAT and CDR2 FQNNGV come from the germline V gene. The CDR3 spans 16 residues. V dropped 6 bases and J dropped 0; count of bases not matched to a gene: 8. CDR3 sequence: CASRRDRGYSTDTQYF. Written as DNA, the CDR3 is TGTGCCAGCAGGCGTGACAGGGGCTATAGCACAGATACGCAGTATTTT.

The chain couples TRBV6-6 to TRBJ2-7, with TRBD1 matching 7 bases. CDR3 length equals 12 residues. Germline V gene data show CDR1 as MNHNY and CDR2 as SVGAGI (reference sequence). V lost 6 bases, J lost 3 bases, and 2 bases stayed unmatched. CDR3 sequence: CASSRDSYEQYF. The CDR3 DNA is TGTGCCAGCAGCCGGGACAGCTACGAGCAGTACTTC.

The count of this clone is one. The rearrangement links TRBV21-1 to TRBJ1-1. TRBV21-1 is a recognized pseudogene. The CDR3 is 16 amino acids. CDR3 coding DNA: TGTGCCAGCAGCAGGAAGGGCCGTCCCCTTAACACTGAAGCTTTCTTT. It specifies CASSRKGRPLNTEAFF.

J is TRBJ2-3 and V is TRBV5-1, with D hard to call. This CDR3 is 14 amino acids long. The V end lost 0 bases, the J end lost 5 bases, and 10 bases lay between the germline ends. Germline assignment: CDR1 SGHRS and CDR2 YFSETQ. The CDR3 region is CASSLGWGEDTQYF. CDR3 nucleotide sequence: TGCGCCAGCAGCTTGGGCTGGGGTGAAGATACGCAGTATTTT.

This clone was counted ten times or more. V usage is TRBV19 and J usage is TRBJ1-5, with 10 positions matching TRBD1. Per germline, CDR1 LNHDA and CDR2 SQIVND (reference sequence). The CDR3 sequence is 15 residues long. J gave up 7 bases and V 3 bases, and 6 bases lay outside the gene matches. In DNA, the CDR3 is TGTGCCAGTAGTATTGGGACAGGGGTAGAGCAGCCCCAGCATTTT. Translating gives CASSIGTGVEQPQHF.

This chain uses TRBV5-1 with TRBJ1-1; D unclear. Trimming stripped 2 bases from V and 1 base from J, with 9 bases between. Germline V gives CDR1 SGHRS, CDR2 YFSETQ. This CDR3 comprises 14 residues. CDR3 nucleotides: TGCGCCAGCAGCTTAAGAGACGGGAACACTGAAGCTTTCTTT. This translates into CASSLRDGNTEAFF.

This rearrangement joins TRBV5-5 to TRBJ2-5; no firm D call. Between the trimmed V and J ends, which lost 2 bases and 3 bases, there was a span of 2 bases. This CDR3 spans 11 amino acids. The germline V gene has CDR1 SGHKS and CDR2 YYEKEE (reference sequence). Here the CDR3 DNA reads TGTGCCAGCAGCTTCAAAGAGACCCAGTACTTC. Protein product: CASSFKETQYF.

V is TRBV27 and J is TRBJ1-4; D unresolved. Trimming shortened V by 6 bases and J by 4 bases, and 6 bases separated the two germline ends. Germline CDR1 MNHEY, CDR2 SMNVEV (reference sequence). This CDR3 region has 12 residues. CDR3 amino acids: CASRRFNEKLFF. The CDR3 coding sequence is TGTGCCAGCAGACGGTTTAATGAAAAACTGTTTTTT.

For the CDR3, the DNA is TGCAGTGCTACCGGGTCCTATGGCTACACCTTC. It is translated as CSATGSYGYTF. The chain combines TRBV20-1 with TRBJ1-2, with D uncertain. V was clipped by 4 bases and J by 4 bases, with 7 bases between them. The CDR3 is 11 amino acids. The germline CDR1 and CDR2 sequences are DFQATT and SNEGSKA (reference sequence).

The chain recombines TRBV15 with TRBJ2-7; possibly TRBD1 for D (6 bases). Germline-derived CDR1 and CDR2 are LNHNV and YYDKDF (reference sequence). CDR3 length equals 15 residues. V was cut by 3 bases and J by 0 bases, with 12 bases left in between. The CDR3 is CATSSGTTSSYEQYF. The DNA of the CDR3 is TGTGCCACCAGCAGCGGGACAACAAGCTCCTACGAGCAGTACTTC.